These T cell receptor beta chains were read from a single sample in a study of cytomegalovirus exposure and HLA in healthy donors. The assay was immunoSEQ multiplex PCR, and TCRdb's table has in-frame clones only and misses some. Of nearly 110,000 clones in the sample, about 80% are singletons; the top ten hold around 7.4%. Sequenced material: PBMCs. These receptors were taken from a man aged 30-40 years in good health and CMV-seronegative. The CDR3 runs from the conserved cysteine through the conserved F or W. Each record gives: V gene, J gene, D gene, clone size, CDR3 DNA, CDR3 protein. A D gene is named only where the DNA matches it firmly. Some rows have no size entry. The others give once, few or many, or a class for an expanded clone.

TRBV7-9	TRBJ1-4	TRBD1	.	TGTGCCAGCAGCTCCCGGACAGGGGAGATGGAAAAACTGTTTTTT	CASSSRTGEMEKLFF
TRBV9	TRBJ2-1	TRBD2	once	TGTGCCAGCAGCGTAGGCCCGACTAGCGGAAACAATGAGCAGTTCTTC	CASSVGPTSGNNEQFF
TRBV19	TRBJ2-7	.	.	TGTGCCAGTAGTATAGGGGCAGGTAACCCCTACGAGCAGTACTTC	CASSIGAGNPYEQYF
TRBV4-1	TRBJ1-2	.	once	TGCGCCAGCAGCCAAGATCGCGGGTCTTCCCCCTACACCTTC	CASSQDRGSSPYTF
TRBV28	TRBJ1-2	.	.	TGTGCCAGCAGCTTAACCGGGCCCGGGAGCTATGGCTACACCTTC	CASSLTGPGSYGYTF
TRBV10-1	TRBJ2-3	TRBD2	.	TGCGCCAGCAGTGACCCTAGCGGGAGAGATACGCAGTATTTT	CASSDPSGRDTQYF
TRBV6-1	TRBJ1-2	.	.	TGTGCCAGCAGAAGACAGTCCCAAGGCTCCTATGGCTACACCTTC	CASRRQSQGSYGYTF
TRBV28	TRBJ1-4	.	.	TGTGCCAGCAGTGCCCCTGGGCCAACTAATGAAAAACTGTTTTTT	CASSAPGPTNEKLFF
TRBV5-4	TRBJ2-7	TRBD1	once	TGTGCCAGCAGCTTGACAGGGGGCTACGAGCAGTACTTC	CASSLTGGYEQYF
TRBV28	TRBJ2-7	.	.	TGTGCCGTGCGACAGGCCTTGAACTCCTACGAGCAGTACTTC	CAVRQALNSYEQYF
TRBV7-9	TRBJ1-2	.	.	TGTGCCAGCAGCTTAGACGGGGGAACGAACTATGGCTACACCTTC	CASSLDGGTNYGYTF
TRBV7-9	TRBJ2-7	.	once	TGTGCCAGCAGCTTGCCCGGTGGAAGCGGCTACGGGCAGTACTTC	CASSLPGGSGYGQYF
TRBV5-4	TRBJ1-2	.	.	TGTGCCAGCAGCGCACAGGACGGCTCTAACCATGGCTACACCTTC	CASSAQDGSNHGYTF
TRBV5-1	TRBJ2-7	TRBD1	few	TGCGCCAGCAGCGCACAGGGGAGTTCCTCCTACGAGCAGTACTTC	CASSAQGSSSYEQYF
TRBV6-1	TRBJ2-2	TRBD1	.	TGTGCCAGCAGTGATAAAACGGCAGGGGGCACCGGGGAGCTGTTTTTT	CASSDKTAGGTGELFF